The 27 T cell receptor beta chains reported below all come from one sample, sequenced in a study of T cell repertoires in cytomegalovirus infection. TCRdb passed the reads through MiXCR, listing each CDR3 protein once. The sample has roughly 310,000 distinct CDR3 sequences; around a sixth are singletons. Sample: PBMCs. These receptors originate from a human donor in good health (CMV status not recorded). Some clones in this sample may be carry-over from other donors' samples.

The chain recombines TRBV15 with TRBJ2-1; 9 nucleotides agree with TRBD1. The CDR3 extends over 14 amino acids. V gave up 7 bases and J gave up 5 bases; unmatched junction bases: 6. CDR1 and CDR2 (germline): LNHNV, YYDKDF (reference sequence). The chain's CDR3 is CATTIDRGNNEQFF. The CDR3 coding sequence is TGTGCCACCACCATTGACAGGGGGAACAATGAGCAGTTCTTC.

This sequence joins TRBV4-1 and TRBJ2-1; D is undetermined. V shed 1 base and J shed 2 bases, with 6 bases lying between them. The CDR3 length is 14 residues. The V gene's germline CDR1 is MGHRA and CDR2 YSYEKL. The DNA for the CDR3 is TGCGCCAGCAGCCAAGCAACGGCCTACAATGAGCAGTTCTTC. Its protein is CASSQATAYNEQFF.

The table lists this clonotype with a few counts. V and J are TRBV6-2 or TRBV6-3 and TRBJ2-3; no firm D call. Trimming removed 8 bases at V and 4 bases at J, with 10 bases between. Germline V gene lookup returns CDR1 MNHEY and CDR2 SVGEGT. The CDR3 sequence is 12 residues long. DNA for the CDR3: TGTGCCAGCGCTACAAACCCAGATACGCAGTATTTT. Amino acid sequence: CASATNPDTQYF.

This clonotype occurred many times. The chain carries TRBV6-5 and TRBJ1-1, with TRBD1 matching over 7 bases. Trimming at V came to 4 bases and at J to 4 bases, leaving 6 bases not matched to a gene. The CDR3 is 14 amino acids. The germline gives CDR1 MNHEY, CDR2 SVGAGI. CDR3 coding DNA: TGTGCCAGCAGTTCCGACAGGGAGACCACTGAAGCTTTCTTT. It encodes CASSSDRETTEAFF.

The table lists this clonotype with many counts. The chain uses TRBV7-2 and TRBJ1-2; D unresolved. V shed 3 bases and J shed 5 bases, with 16 bases lying between them. The CDR3 is made up of 15 amino acids. Germline values: CDR1 SGHTA, CDR2 FQGNSA. In DNA, the CDR3 is TGTGCCAGCAGCTTCTCTCCGAACGACGATTATGGCTACACCTTC. Protein sequence: CASSFSPNDDYGYTF.

The V call is TRBV5-8, the J call TRBJ2-7, with D perhaps given as TRBD1 or TRBD2 (6 bases each). V dropped 6 bases and J dropped 1 base, with 17 bases sitting between them. There are 15 residues in the CDR3. Germline V gene data show CDR1 as SGHTS and CDR2 as YDEGEE. The CDR3 region has the DNA TGTGCCAGCACCCTGTGGGGGGCCTTATCCTACGAGCAGTACTTC. Residues: CASTLWGALSYEQYF.

The chain couples TRBV12-3 or TRBV12-4 to TRBJ2-7; possible D gene TRBD2, 6 bases. The CDR3 is 13 amino acids. V lost 7 bases to trimming and J lost 2 bases, with 12 bases between them. The CDR3 region has the DNA TGTGCCAGCACCTACGGGGGAGCCTACGAGCAGTACTTC. Translating it yields CASTYGGAYEQYF.

This clonotype was counted only a few times. DNA of the CDR3: TGTGCCAGCAGCCCCAGTGGTATCGGCTACACCTTC. It encodes CASSPSGIGYTF. The rearrangement uses TRBV7-2 and TRBJ1-2; D is unresolved. The germline V gene encodes CDR1 SGHTA and CDR2 FQGNSA. V was cut by 5 bases and J by 8 bases, with 12 bases left in between. The CDR3 is 12 residues long.

The V gene is TRBV5-4, the J gene TRBJ1-1; tentatively, D is TRBD1 (5 bases). Germline lookup yields CDR1 SGHNT and CDR2 YYREEE (reference sequence). Trimming removed 4 bases at V and 0 bases at J, with 16 bases between. The CDR3 runs 16 residues. CDR3: CASSPRQQNMNTEAFF. The DNA of the CDR3 is TGTGCCAGCAGCCCCAGACAGCAAAATATGAACACTGAAGCTTTCTTT.

This clonotype was seen at least ten times. V gene TRBV6-5 combines with J gene TRBJ1-6, with TRBD1 matching over 8 bases. J lost 6 bases, V lost 0 bases, and 1 base had no gene match. This CDR3 has 15 residues. CDR1 is MNHEY, CDR2 SVGAGI, per germline. The CDR3 region is CASSYSQGGNSPLHF. The DNA of the CDR3 is TGTGCCAGCAGTTACTCACAGGGGGGTAATTCACCCCTCCACTTT.

The V call is TRBV28, the J call TRBJ2-1; 11 bases align to TRBD1. There are 14 residues in the CDR3. Trimming at V came to 5 bases and at J to 9 bases, leaving 6 bases not matched to a gene. The germline V gene encodes CDR1 MDHEN and CDR2 SYDVKM. The CDR3 spells CASSLGQGAAEQFF. The CDR3 DNA reads TGTGCCAGCAGTCTCGGACAGGGGGCGGCTGAGCAGTTCTTC.

This clonotype was counted ten times or more. The gene calls are TRBV7-2 and TRBJ2-7, with 7 bases that match TRBD2. The CDR3 totals 15 residues. Germline trimming cut 2 bases from V and 3 bases from J; bases unmatched to any gene: 7. Germline V CDR1 and CDR2: SGHTA, FQGNSA. CDR3 sequence reads: CASSLWGGPLYEQYF. CDR3 nucleotide sequence: TGTGCCAGCAGCTTATGGGGGGGTCCTCTCTACGAGCAGTACTTC.

The gene calls are TRBV18 and TRBJ1-3; D is uncertain. Per germline, CDR1 KGHSH and CDR2 LQKENI. V lost 4 bases to trimming and J lost 0 bases, with 13 bases between them. The CDR3 has 16 amino acids. DNA for the CDR3: TGTGCCAGCTCACAAACCCAAACCTCCTCTGGAAACACCATATATTTT. Translating it yields CASSQTQTSSGNTIYF.

The rearrangement links TRBV9 to TRBJ2-1; D unresolved. Germline V gene sequence: CDR1 SGDLS, CDR2 YYNGEE. The V end lost 0 bases, the J end lost 7 bases, and 23 bases lay between the germline ends. The CDR3 is 18 residues long. The CDR3 loop is CASSVDKTRPGRSNEQFF. The CDR3 nucleotides read TGTGCCAGCAGCGTAGATAAGACCCGCCCCGGCAGGTCAAATGAGCAGTTCTTC.

This clonotype was detected a few times. The gene calls are TRBV28 and TRBJ2-3; 12 bases agree with TRBD2. The CDR3 totals 15 residues. V lost 9 bases, J lost 4 bases, and 8 bases stayed unmatched. Germline lookup yields CDR1 MDHEN and CDR2 SYDVKM. The DNA for the CDR3 is TGTGCCAGTTCTAGCGGGGGGGCAAAGGCAGATACGCAGTATTTT. It is translated as CASSSGGAKADTQYF.

This clonotype was picked up a small number of times. The chain uses TRBV10-2 and TRBJ1-4; D is uncertain. V lost 3 bases and J lost 3, with 11 bases in between. Germline CDR1 and CDR2: WSHSY and SAAADI. This CDR3 spans 15 amino acids. This chain's CDR3 is CASSDSRTANEKLFF. Written as DNA, the CDR3 is TGCGCCAGCAGTGACTCAAGGACGGCTAATGAAAAACTGTTTTTT.

This clonotype was picked up a small number of times. V is TRBV6-2 or TRBV6-3 and J is TRBJ2-7; D perhaps matches TRBD1 (5 bases). Germline CDR1 reads MNHEY; CDR2 reads SVGEGT. The CDR3 covers 16 residues. The germline V and J ends were trimmed by 5 bases and 2 bases, with 19 bases remaining between them. CDR3 DNA: TGTGCCAGCAGTACGGACATTTCCACCCCAACCTACGAGCAGTACTTC. Its translation: CASSTDISTPTYEQYF.

The table lists this clonotype with many counts. The V gene is TRBV7-2, the J gene TRBJ1-2; 7 nucleotides align to TRBD1. J gave up 4 bases and V 3 bases, and 8 bases lay outside the gene matches. The CDR3 totals 15 residues. Germline CDR1 reads SGHTA; CDR2 reads FQGNSA. The CDR3 region has the DNA TGTGCCAGCAGCTTGCGACAGGGAAGGCCCTATGGCTACACCTTC. Its translation: CASSLRQGRPYGYTF.

This clonotype was recorded many times. The chain uses TRBV7-2 and TRBJ2-4, with 12 bases that match TRBD2. The J segment lost 13 bases and the V segment lost 6 bases, leaving 7 bases of the junction unmatched. This CDR3 has 13 amino acids. Germline CDR1 and CDR2: SGHTA and FQGNSA. CDR3 amino acids: CASSRTSGELQYF. The CDR3 region has the DNA TGTGCCAGCAGTAGGACTAGCGGGGAACTACAGTACTTC.

This clonotype was counted a few times. The genes are TRBV11-2 and TRBJ2-1; D is unresolved. V was cut by 1 base and J by 1 base, with 8 bases left in between. The CDR3 is made up of 15 amino acids. CDR1 and CDR2 (germline): SGHAT, FQNNGV. CDR3 DNA sequence: TGTGCCAGCAGCTTAGGGTGGCGGTCCTACAATGAGCAGTTCTTC. It yields the protein CASSLGWRSYNEQFF.

The chain couples TRBV23-1 to TRBJ1-4; 9 bases are a match to TRBD1. TRBV23-1 is an ORF, with its function uncertain. V shed 3 bases and J 3 bases; nucleotides not matched to a gene: 8. The CDR3 sequence is 17 residues long. The CDR3 protein is CASSHRDREGANEKLFF. CDR3 nucleotides: TGCGCCAGCAGTCACCGGGACAGGGAAGGGGCTAATGAAAAACTGTTTTTT.

This clonotype was counted many times. The chain couples TRBV6-1 to TRBJ1-5; TRBD1 matches 12 bases. The CDR3 covers 17 residues. Germline assignment: CDR1 MNHNS and CDR2 SASEGT. Germline trimming cut 5 bases from V and 3 bases from J; bases unmatched to any gene: 8. The CDR3 DNA follows: TGTGCCAGCAGTCCTCCGGGACAGGGGGCCAACAATCAGCCCCAGCATTTT. Translation gives CASSPPGQGANNQPQHF.

The rearrangement uses TRBV4-2 and TRBJ1-2; the D is unclear. Between the trimmed V and J ends, which lost 0 bases and 8 bases, there was a span of 13 bases. The germline CDR1 and CDR2 sequences are LGHNA and YNFKEQ. CDR3 length: 14 residues. The CDR3 bases are TGTGCCAGCAGCCAAGATTTATCGGGGAACGGCTACACCTTC. Amino acids: CASSQDLSGNGYTF.

The J gene is TRBJ2-5, the V gene TRBV5-6; D remains unclear. Germline CDR1 reads SGHDT; CDR2 reads YYEEEE. V was pared by 1 base and J by 5 bases, with 6 bases between. This CDR3 has 12 amino acids. The CDR3 DNA reads TGTGCCAGCAGCTTGTTCGGGGAGACCCAGTACTTC. This translates into CASSLFGETQYF.

The CDR3 here is CSARDRRQGIWFGTEAFF. The CDR3 DNA is TGCAGTGCTAGAGATAGGAGACAGGGTATATGGTTTGGGACTGAAGCTTTCTTT. The rearrangement joins TRBV20-1 to TRBJ1-1; 7 bases fit TRBD1. J lost 5 bases, V lost 0 bases, and 18 bases had no gene match. The germline V gene has CDR1 DFQATT and CDR2 SNEGSKA (reference sequence). This CDR3 is 18 amino acids long.

CDR3 nucleotide sequence: TGCAGCGTTGAATTCCGGAGCGGCAGCTACACCTTC. Its translation: CSVEFRSGSYTF. V is TRBV29-1 and J is TRBJ1-2; no reliable D call. Germline lookup yields CDR1 SQVTM and CDR2 ANQGSEA. The CDR3 has 12 residues. Trimming left V 2 bases short and J 9 bases short, with 13 bases between.

A few counts support this clonotype. The CDR3 spells CASRWRGGFDTEAFF. The CDR3 nucleotides are TGTGCCAGTAGGTGGAGGGGGGGGTTCGACACTGAAGCTTTCTTT. The V and J genes are TRBV19 and TRBJ1-1, with D possibly TRBD1 on 6 matching bases. Germline V gene sequence: CDR1 LNHDA, CDR2 SQIVND (reference sequence). Trimming pared 6 bases from V and 3 bases from J, leaving 17 bases between. The length of the CDR3 is 15 residues.